A selection of T cell receptor beta chains follows, all from one sample in a study of blood T cell repertoires in COVID-19. Profiling relied on immunoSEQ multiplex PCR, and the TCRdb table lists in-frame clones only, not all of them. The data contain 160,000 or so clones, over 85% of them singletons. Specimen: peripheral blood. The receptors come from a man in his 60s with active or convalescent COVID-19. Both conserved end residues are part of each CDR3. The D gene is left open where the match is weak. Size tells how often a clone was seen (once, few, many) or the class of an expanded clone, and some rows leave it out.

16	TRBJ1-2	TRBV18	.	.	CASSPTTGQGIGGYTF	TGTGCCAGCTCACCAACGACAGGCCAAGGCATAGGTGGCTACACCTTC
13	TRBJ2-2	TRBV5-4	.	.	CASSPGRGGELFF	TGTGCCAGCAGCCCGGGGCGGGGCGGGGAGCTGTTTTTT
14	TRBJ1-5	TRBV30	.	.	CAWRYPAANQPQHF	TGTGCCTGGAGGTATCCAGCGGCGAATCAGCCCCAGCATTTT
13	TRBJ2-1	TRBV6-1	once	.	CASSDSFISEQFF	TGTGCCAGCAGTGATTCGTTCATTAGTGAGCAGTTCTTC
13	TRBJ2-7	TRBV30	.	.	CAWSSGVSYEQYF	TGTGCCTGGAGTTCCGGGGTCTCCTACGAGCAGTACTTC
16	TRBJ2-1	TRBV4-2	.	TRBD2	CASSQDQLADYNEQFF	TGTGCCAGCAGCCAAGATCAACTAGCGGACTACAATGAGCAGTTCTTC
14	TRBJ2-1	TRBV5-4	.	TRBD1	CASSSGQGRNEQFF	TGTGCCAGCAGCTCTGGACAGGGACGCAATGAGCAGTTCTTC
16	TRBJ2-7	TRBV10-2	.	.	CASSEFFGRETYEQYF	TGCGCCAGCAGTGAGTTTTTCGGTCGCGAGACCTACGAGCAGTACTTC
15	TRBJ1-2	TRBV28	.	.	CASSIGQPTNYGYTF	TGTGCCAGCAGTATCGGACAGCCAACTAACTATGGCTACACCTTC
15	TRBJ2-7	TRBV7-2	.	TRBD2	CASSWTSGTHYEQYF	TGTGCCAGCAGCTGGACTAGCGGGACCCACTACGAGCAGTACTTC
17	TRBJ2-2	TRBV6-6	.	TRBD2	CASSPGLAGAGTGELFF	TGTGCCAGCAGTCCGGGACTAGCGGGAGCCGGTACCGGGGAGCTGTTTTTT
12	TRBJ2-1	TRBV10-3	.	.	CAISVNYNEQFF	TGTGCCATCAGTGTTAATTACAATGAGCAGTTCTTC
14	TRBJ2-7	TRBV6-5	.	TRBD1	CASSYWDRGDEQYF	TGTGCCAGCAGTTACTGGGACAGGGGAGACGAGCAGTACTTC
15	TRBJ2-2	TRBV27	.	.	CASSLSGQNTGELFF	TGTGCCAGCAGTTTATCGGGACAGAACACCGGGGAGCTGTTTTTT
15	TRBJ2-5	TRBV5-4	once	.	CASSLAQRYQETQYF	TGTGCCAGCAGCTTGGCACAGCGGTACCAAGAGACCCAGTACTTC
14	TRBJ2-5	TRBV7-8	.	TRBD1	CASSRQGFQETQYF	TGTGCCAGCAGCCGACAGGGGTTCCAAGAGACCCAGTACTTC
17	TRBJ1-2	TRBV2	.	.	CASSDPGFRGYNYGYTF	TGTGCCAGCAGTGATCCGGGGTTCAGGGGATATAACTATGGCTACACCTTC
16	TRBJ2-5	TRBV19	.	TRBD2	CASSIVGLAGRETQYF	TGTGCCAGTAGTATAGTTGGACTAGCGGGGAGGGAGACCCAGTACTTC
16	TRBJ1-2	TRBV6-5	few	TRBD1	CASSYSDRGGGLGYTF	TGTGCCAGCAGTTACTCGGACAGGGGGGGAGGTCTTGGCTACACCTTC
15	TRBJ2-7	TRBV18	.	TRBD1	CASSPGTGGSYEQYF	TGTGCCAGCTCACCCGGGACAGGGGGCTCCTACGAGCAGTACTTC
15	TRBJ1-5	TRBV2	once	TRBD1	CASSEIGQGNQPQHF	TGTGCCAGCAGTGAAATCGGACAGGGCAATCAGCCCCAGCATTTT
15	TRBJ2-7	TRBV7-6	.	TRBD2	CASSSWTSGTYEQYF	TGTGCCAGCAGCTCCTGGACTAGCGGGACCTACGAGCAGTACTTC
16	TRBJ2-1	TRBV2	.	TRBD1	CASSPPDREDYNEQFF	TGTGCCAGCAGCCCCCCGGACAGGGAAGACTACAATGAGCAGTTCTTC
13	TRBJ2-7	TRBV6-5	.	TRBD2	CASINAGGREQYF	TGTGCCAGCATTAATGCGGGGGGTCGGGAGCAGTACTTC
13	TRBJ2-5	TRBV14	once	.	CASSQWTKETQYF	TGTGCCAGCAGCCAATGGACAAAAGAGACCCAGTACTTC
15	TRBJ2-3	TRBV7-8	.	TRBD2	CASSFTSGGANTQYF	TGTGCCAGCAGCTTTACTAGCGGGGGGGCAAATACGCAGTATTTT
14	TRBJ2-1	TRBV11-2	.	TRBD2	CASSLGLPYNEQFF	TGTGCCAGCAGCTTGGGACTACCCTACAATGAGCAGTTCTTC
14	TRBJ2-7	TRBV5-1	.	TRBD2	CASSLVAGEYEQYF	TGCGCCAGCAGCTTGGTGGCGGGAGAATACGAGCAGTACTTC
15	TRBJ2-7	TRBV6-5	once	TRBD1	CASSYDRGGSYEQYF	TGTGCCAGCAGTTACGACAGGGGAGGTTCCTACGAGCAGTACTTC
12	TRBJ2-2	TRBV6-5	.	.	CASSFWHGELFF	TGTGCCAGCAGTTTTTGGCACGGGGAGCTGTTTTTT
15	TRBJ1-2	TRBV4-2	.	.	CASSQVGRTNYGYTF	TGTGCCAGCAGCCAAGTTGGGAGGACTAACTATGGCTACACCTTC
15	TRBJ1-1	TRBV6-5	.	.	CASRAGAPGNTEAFF	TGTGCCAGCAGGGCGGGGGCCCCGGGGAACACTGAAGCTTTCTTT
13	TRBJ1-6	TRBV6-1	.	.	CASSERGNSPLHF	TGTGCCAGCAGTGAAAGGGGGAATTCACCCCTCCACTTT
17	TRBJ2-1	TRBV10-3	.	TRBD2	CATNRGLAGGFYNEQFF	TGTGCCACAAACCGAGGGCTAGCGGGAGGCTTTTACAATGAGCAGTTCTTC
15	TRBJ2-1	TRBV11-2	.	.	CASSPLRDAGYEQFF	TGTGCCAGCAGCCCCTTACGGGATGCGGGCTATGAGCAGTTCTTC
12	TRBJ2-7	TRBV5-5	.	.	CASSLSSYEQYF	TGTGCCAGCAGCTTGTCCAGCTACGAGCAGTACTTC
15	TRBJ1-5	TRBV7-2	.	.	CASSLNRVTNQPQHF	TGTGCCAGCAGCTTAAACAGGGTGACCAATCAGCCCCAGCATTTT
15	TRBJ1-4	TRBV19	.	TRBD1	CASSRQQGPWEKLFF	TGTGCCAGTAGTAGACAACAGGGGCCTTGGGAAAAACTGTTTTTT
14	TRBJ2-1	TRBV7-6	.	TRBD2	CASSLGASGGLQFF	TGTGCCAGCAGCTTAGGGGCTAGCGGGGGCCTCCAGTTCTTC
15	TRBJ2-7	TRBV15	.	TRBD1	CATSPAPGQLYEQYF	TGTGCCACCAGCCCAGCACCGGGACAGCTCTACGAGCAGTACTTC
13	TRBJ1-1	TRBV12-5	.	.	CATGAGANTEAFF	TGTGCTACTGGGGCGGGGGCAAACACTGAAGCTTTCTTT
15	TRBJ2-3	TRBV9	.	TRBD2	CASSVVAGGPDTQYF	TGTGCCAGCAGCGTAGTAGCGGGGGGGCCGGATACGCAGTATTTT